The present TCR beta chain was sequenced within a study of blood T cell repertoires in COVID-19. Study-wide background: Spain, Italy and the United States supplied samples that represented acute and convalescent COVID-19. PBMCs, B-cell-depleted T cells, or T cells provided the cDNA or gDNA that made up the material.

Original handling: By means of reference gene primer amplification, nucleated cell counts were estimated. Sequenced by immunoSEQ multiplex PCR; TCRdb stores in-frame clones only, minus some. That table gives V, J and clone size, and the DNA gave D and trimming. Of fewer than 300,000 clones detected, over 80% appear once; the ten largest clones hold around 2.5%. The TCR comes from a woman between 65 and 79 years old with active or convalescent COVID-19. The sequenced sample was peripheral blood.

CDR3 nucleotide sequence: TGTGCCAGCAGCTTCATCACAGGGGGCGCGGGCGGGGAGCTGTTTTTT. Amino acid sequence: CASSFITGGAGGELFF. The chain links TRBV7-7 to TRBJ2-2, with 9 bases aligning to TRBD1. CDR1 SSHAT and CDR2 FNYEAQ come from the germline V gene (reference sequence). Germline trimming cut 3 bases from V and 7 bases from J; bases unmatched to any gene: 9. There are 16 residues in the CDR3.